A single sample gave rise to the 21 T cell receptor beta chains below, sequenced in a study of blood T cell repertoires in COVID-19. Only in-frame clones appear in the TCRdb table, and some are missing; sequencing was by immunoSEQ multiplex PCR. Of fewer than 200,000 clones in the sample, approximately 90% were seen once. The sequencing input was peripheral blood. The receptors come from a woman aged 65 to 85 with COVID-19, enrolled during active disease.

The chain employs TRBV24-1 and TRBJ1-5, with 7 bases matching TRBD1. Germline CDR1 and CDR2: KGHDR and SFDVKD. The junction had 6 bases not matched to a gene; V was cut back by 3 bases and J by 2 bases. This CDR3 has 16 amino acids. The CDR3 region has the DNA TGTGCCACCAGTGATGCGACAGGGAGACGCAATCAGCCCCAGCATTTT. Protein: CATSDATGRRNQPQHF.

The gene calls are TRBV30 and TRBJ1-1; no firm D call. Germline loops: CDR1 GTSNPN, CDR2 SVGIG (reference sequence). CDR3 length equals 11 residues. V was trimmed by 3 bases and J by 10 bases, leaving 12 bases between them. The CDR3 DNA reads TGTGCCTGGAGCGGTTCTCTGTTAGCTTTCTTT. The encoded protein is CAWSGSLLAFF. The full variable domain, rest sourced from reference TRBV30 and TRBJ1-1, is SQTIHQWPATLVQPVGSPLSLECTVEGTSNPNLYWYRQAAGRGLQLLFYSVGIGQISSEVPQNLSASRPQDRQFILSSKKLLLSDSGFYLCAWSGSLLAFFGQGTRLTVV.

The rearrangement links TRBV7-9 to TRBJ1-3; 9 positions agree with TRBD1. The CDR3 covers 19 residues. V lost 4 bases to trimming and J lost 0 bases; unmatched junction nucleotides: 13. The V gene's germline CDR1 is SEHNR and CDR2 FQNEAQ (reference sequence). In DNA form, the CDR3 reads TGTGCCAGCAGCTCCCCGGACAGGGGCCCTTACTCCTCTGGAAACACCATATATTTT. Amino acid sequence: CASSSPDRGPYSSGNTIYF.

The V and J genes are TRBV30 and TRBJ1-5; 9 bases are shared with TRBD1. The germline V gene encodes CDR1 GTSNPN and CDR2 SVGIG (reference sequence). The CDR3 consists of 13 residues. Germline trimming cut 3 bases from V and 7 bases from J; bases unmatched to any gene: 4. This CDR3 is CAWSGTGNQPQHF. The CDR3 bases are TGTGCCTGGAGCGGGACAGGGAACCAGCCCCAGCATTTT.

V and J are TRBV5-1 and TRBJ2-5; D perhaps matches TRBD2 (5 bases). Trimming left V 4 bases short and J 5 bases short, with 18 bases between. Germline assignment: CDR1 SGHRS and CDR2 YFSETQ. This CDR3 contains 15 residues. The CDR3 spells CASSPRPAGVETQYF. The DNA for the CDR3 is TGCGCCAGCAGCCCCCGTCCGGCCGGGGTGGAGACCCAGTACTTC.

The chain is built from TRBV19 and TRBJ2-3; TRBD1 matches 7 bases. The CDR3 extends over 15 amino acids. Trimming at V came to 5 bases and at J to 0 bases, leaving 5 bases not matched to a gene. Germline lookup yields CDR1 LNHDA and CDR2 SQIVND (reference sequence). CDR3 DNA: TGTGCCAGTAGTCCCGGGACAGAGAGCACAGATACGCAGTATTTT. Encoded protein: CASSPGTESTDTQYF.

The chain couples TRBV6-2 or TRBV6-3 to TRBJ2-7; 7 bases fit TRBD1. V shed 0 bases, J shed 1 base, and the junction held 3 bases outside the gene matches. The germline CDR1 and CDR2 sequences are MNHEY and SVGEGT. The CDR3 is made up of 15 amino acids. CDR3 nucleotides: TGTGCCAGCAGTTACTCGACAGGGAGATCCTACGAGCAGTACTTC. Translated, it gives CASSYSTGRSYEQYF.

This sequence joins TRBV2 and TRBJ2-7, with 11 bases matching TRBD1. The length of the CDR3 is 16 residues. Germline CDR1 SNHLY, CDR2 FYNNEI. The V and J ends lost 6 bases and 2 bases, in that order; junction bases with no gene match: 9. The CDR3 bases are TGTGCCAGCAGCGGGACAGGGGGTTTTCTCCCCTACGAGCAGTACTTC. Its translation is CASSGTGGFLPYEQYF. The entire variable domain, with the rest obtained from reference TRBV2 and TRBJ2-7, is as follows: EPEVTQTPSHQVTQMGQEVILRCVPISNHLYFYWYRQILGQKVEFLVSFYNNEISEKSEIFDDQFSVERPDGSNFTLKIRSTKLEDSAMYFCASSGTGGFLPYEQYFGPGTRLTVT.

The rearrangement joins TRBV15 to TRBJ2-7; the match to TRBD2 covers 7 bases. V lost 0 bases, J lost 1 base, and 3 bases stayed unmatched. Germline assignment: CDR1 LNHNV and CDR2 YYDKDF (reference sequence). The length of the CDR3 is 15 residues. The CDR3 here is CATSRDGGGSYEQYF. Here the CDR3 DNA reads TGTGCCACCAGCAGAGATGGCGGGGGATCCTACGAGCAGTACTTC. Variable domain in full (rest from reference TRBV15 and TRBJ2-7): DAMVIQNPRYQVTQFGKPVTLSCSQTLNHNVMYWYQQKSSQAPKLLFHYYDKDFNNEADTPDNFQSRRPNTSFCFLDIRSPGLGDTAMYLCATSRDGGGSYEQYFGPGTRLTVT.

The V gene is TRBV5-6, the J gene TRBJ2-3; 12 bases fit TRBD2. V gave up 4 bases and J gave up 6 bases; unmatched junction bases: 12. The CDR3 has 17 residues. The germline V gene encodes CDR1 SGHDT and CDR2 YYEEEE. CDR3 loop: CASSPVPSGRAGDTQYF. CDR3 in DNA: TGTGCCAGCAGCCCGGTCCCTAGCGGGAGGGCCGGGGATACGCAGTATTTT.

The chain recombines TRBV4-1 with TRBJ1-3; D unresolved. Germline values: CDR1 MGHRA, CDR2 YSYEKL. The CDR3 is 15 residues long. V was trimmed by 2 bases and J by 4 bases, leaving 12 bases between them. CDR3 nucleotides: TGCGCCAGCAGCCAACGGGGAGAAGGAGGAAACACCATATATTTT. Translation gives CASSQRGEGGNTIYF.

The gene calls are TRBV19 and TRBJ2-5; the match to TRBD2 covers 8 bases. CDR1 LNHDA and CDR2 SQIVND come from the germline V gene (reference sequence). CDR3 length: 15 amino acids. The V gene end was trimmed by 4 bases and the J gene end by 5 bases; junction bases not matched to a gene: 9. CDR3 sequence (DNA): TGTGCCAGTAGTACCGGGACTAGAGAGGCGGAGACCCAGTACTTC. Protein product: CASSTGTREAETQYF.

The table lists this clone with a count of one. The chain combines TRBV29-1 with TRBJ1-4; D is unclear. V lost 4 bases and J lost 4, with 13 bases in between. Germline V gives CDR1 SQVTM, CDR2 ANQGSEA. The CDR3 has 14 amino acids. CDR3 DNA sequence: TGCAGCGTTGTGTTAAGTGGGCGTAATGAAAAACTGTTTTTT. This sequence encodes CSVVLSGRNEKLFF.

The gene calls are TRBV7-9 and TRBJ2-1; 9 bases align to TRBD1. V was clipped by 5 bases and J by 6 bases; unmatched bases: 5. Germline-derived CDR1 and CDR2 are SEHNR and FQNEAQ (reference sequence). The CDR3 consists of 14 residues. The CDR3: CASSHLTGGNEQFF. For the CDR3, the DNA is TGTGCCAGCAGCCACTTGACAGGGGGCAATGAGCAGTTCTTC.

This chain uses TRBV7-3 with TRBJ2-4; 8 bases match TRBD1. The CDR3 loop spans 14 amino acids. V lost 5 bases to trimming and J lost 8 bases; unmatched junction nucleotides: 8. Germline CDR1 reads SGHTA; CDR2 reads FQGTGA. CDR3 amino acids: CASSRQDRADIQYF. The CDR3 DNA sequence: TGTGCCAGCAGCCGGCAGGACAGGGCGGACATTCAGTACTTC.

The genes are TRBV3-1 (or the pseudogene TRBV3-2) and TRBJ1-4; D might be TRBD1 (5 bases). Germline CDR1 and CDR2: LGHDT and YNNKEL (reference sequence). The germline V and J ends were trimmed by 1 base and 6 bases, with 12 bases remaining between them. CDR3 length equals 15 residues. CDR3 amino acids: CASSQAWGRYEKLFF. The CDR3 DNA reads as TGTGCCAGCAGCCAAGCTTGGGGGAGGTATGAAAAACTGTTTTTT.

The CDR3 protein is CASSLVVWSEQFF. The CDR3 nucleotides read TGTGCCAGCAGCTTAGTAGTGTGGAGTGAGCAGTTCTTC. V gene TRBV7-2 combines with J gene TRBJ2-1; D unresolved. V was shortened by 1 base and J by 9 bases, with 10 bases between the two germline ends. Germline CDR1 SGHTA, CDR2 FQGNSA. CDR3 length equals 13 residues.

CDR3 region: CASTGTGAYNEQFF. CDR3 nucleotide sequence: TGTGCCAGCACCGGGACAGGAGCGTACAATGAGCAGTTCTTC. J is TRBJ2-1 and V is TRBV6-5, with 8 bases that match TRBD1. Germline loops: CDR1 MNHEY, CDR2 SVGAGI. The CDR3 has 14 residues. The junction had 6 bases not matched to a gene; V was cut back by 7 bases and J by 4 bases.

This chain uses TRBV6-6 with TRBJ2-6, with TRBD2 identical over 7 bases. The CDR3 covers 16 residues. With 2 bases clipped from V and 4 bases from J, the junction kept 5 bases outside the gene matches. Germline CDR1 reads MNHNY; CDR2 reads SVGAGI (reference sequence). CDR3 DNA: TGTGCCAGCAGTTACACAGCGGGGATAGGGGCCAACGTCCTGACTTTC. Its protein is CASSYTAGIGANVLTF.

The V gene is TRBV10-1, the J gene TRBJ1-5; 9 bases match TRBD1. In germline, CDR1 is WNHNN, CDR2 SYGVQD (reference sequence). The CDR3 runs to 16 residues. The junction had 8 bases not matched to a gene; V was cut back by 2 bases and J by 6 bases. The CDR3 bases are TGCGCCAGCAGTGAGAGGTACAGGGGGCCGGGTCAGCCCCAGCATTTT. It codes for CASSERYRGPGQPQHF.

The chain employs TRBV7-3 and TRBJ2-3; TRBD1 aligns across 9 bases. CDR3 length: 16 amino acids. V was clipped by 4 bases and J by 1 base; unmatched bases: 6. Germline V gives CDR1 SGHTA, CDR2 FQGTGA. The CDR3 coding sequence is TGTGCCAGCAGCTCGGGACAGGGCGGGGGCACAGATACGCAGTATTTT. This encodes CASSSGQGGGTDTQYF.